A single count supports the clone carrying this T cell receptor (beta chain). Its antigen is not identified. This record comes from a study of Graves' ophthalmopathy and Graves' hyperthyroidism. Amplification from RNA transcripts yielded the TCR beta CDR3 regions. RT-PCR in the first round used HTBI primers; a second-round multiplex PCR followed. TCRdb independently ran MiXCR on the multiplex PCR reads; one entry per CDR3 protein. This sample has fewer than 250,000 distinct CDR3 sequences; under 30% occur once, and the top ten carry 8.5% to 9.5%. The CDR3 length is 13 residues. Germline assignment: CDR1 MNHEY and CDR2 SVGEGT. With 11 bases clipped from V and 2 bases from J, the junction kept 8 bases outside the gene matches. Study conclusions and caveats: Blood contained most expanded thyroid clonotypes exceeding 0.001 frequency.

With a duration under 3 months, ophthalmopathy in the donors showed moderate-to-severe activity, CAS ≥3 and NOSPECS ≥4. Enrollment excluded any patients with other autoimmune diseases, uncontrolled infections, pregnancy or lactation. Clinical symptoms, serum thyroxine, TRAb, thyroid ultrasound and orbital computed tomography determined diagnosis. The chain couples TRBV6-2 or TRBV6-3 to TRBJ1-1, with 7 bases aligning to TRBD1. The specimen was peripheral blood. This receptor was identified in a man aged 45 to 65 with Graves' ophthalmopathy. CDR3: CAAREGANTEAFF. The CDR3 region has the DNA TGTGCCGCCCGAGAGGGGGCAAACACTGAAGCTTTCTTT.